The 9 T cell receptor beta chains below were found in one sample sequenced in a study of CD8 T cells in Susac syndrome. Reverse transcription of about 0.45 to 1 ug RNA was performed with random hexamers. TCRdb redid the calling of the immunoSEQ multiplex PCR reads with MiXCR, one entry per CDR3 protein. The table records around 140,000 distinct CDR3 sequences, approximately 95% of them present only once. Sequencing was performed on CD4+ T cells from PBMCs. Receptors originate from a human donor with Susac syndrome.

The chain is built from TRBV10-3 and TRBJ1-5; TRBD1 aligns across 10 bases. CDR1 and CDR2 from the germline V gene are ENHRY and SYGVKD. Trimming removed 2 bases from V and 0 bases from J; junction bases left unmatched: 1. The CDR3 totals 16 residues. The CDR3 loop is CAISEDRGHSNQPQHF. DNA of the CDR3: TGTGCCATCAGTGAGGACAGGGGGCATAGCAATCAGCCCCAGCATTTT.

This sequence joins TRBV23-1 and TRBJ2-1, with D uncertain. TRBV23-1 counts as an open reading frame of uncertain function. The CDR3 runs 10 residues. Trimming removed 6 bases from V and 9 bases from J, with 6 bases in between. The chain's CDR3 is CASRRCEQFF. DNA of the CDR3: TGCGCCAGCAGAAGGTGTGAGCAGTTCTTC.

The rearrangement links TRBV2 to TRBJ1-5, with D uncertain. The V end lost 6 bases, the J end lost 4 bases, and 7 bases lay between the germline ends. Germline V lookup: CDR1 SNHLY, CDR2 FYNNEI. The CDR3 spans 12 residues. This CDR3 reads CASRADNQPQHF. In DNA form, the CDR3 reads TGTGCCAGCAGGGCGGATAATCAGCCCCAGCATTTT.

This clonotype is a singleton in its sample. V usage is TRBV20-1 and J usage is TRBJ2-2; D is undetermined. Deletions cut 4 bases from V and 6 bases from J, with 9 bases between. Germline values: CDR1 DFQATT, CDR2 SNEGSKA (reference sequence). The CDR3 runs to 12 residues. This CDR3 is CSAKIPAGELFF. The CDR3 nucleotides are TGCAGTGCTAAGATACCCGCCGGGGAGCTGTTTTTT.

This clonotype has just one count. The chain has TRBV4-2 and TRBJ2-7; no firm D call. V gave up 0 bases and J gave up 3 bases, with 9 bases separating them. The CDR3 covers 14 residues. From germline, CDR1 is LGHNA and CDR2 YNFKEQ. The CDR3 reads CASSQESTDYEQYF. CDR3 in DNA: TGTGCCAGCAGCCAAGAATCCACAGACTACGAGCAGTACTTC.

The V and J genes are TRBV20-1 and TRBJ2-3; 11 nucleotides match TRBD2. Germline V gene lookup returns CDR1 DFQATT and CDR2 SNEGSKA (reference sequence). The V segment lost 6 bases and the J segment 0 bases; nucleotides outside the gene matches: 5. The CDR3 extends over 15 amino acids. CDR3 DNA: TGCAGTGCCGGGACTAGCGGATCTAGCACAGATACGCAGTATTTT. Its protein is CSAGTSGSSTDTQYF.

In its sample, this clonotype was seen once. The CDR3 reads CASSHSISGRGETQYF. The CDR3, as DNA: TGCGCCAGCAGTCATTCGATTAGCGGGAGAGGAGAGACCCAGTACTTC. The gene calls are TRBV23-1 and TRBJ2-5, with TRBD2 matching over 9 bases. TRBV23-1 is identified as an open reading frame with a role that is uncertain. The CDR3 consists of 16 residues. The V and J ends lost 3 bases and 4 bases, in that order; junction bases with no gene match: 9.

The J gene is TRBJ2-2, the V gene TRBV9; the match to TRBD1 covers 9 bases. With V trimmed by 3 bases and J by 7 bases, 10 bases remained unmatched. CDR1 and CDR2 (germline): SGDLS, YYNGEE. This CDR3 is built from 16 residues. CDR3 loop: CASSGTGGPPRGELFF. CDR3 DNA sequence: TGTGCCAGCAGCGGTACAGGGGGCCCCCCCCGCGGGGAGCTGTTTTTT.

The chain is built from TRBV14 and TRBJ2-7, with 7 bases identical to TRBD2. The ends lost 4 bases at V and 6 bases at J; junction bases unmatched: 15. The germline gives CDR1 SGHDN, CDR2 FVKESK. The CDR3 has 16 amino acids. CDR3 sequence (DNA): TGTGCCAGCAGCCGCCGGTTGGGCGGGAGAATAACCGAGCAGTACTTC. Its protein product is CASSRRLGGRITEQYF.